This T cell receptor (beta chain) was sequenced for a study of blood T cell repertoires in COVID-19 (dated by TCRdb to 2018 to 2021). As for the study more broadly: The collaborator samples originated in the United States, Italy and Spain and spanned the acute and convalescent phases of COVID-19. The material from the prospective study consisted of cDNA or gDNA derived from T cells, B-cell-depleted T cells, or PBMCs. Subjects who had been exposed to COVID-19, were actively infected with it, or had recovered from it provided the deeply sampled blood TCRbeta repertoires that made up the dataset. The repertoires were released in a freely available public database meant as a resource for research on the immune response to SARS-CoV-2. Samples were obtained from the ongoing ImmuneRACE study (first 160 participants) and from 1,000 to 1,500 subjects provided by 6 global collaborators. The sample metadata nearly always contained a de-identified subject ID, COVID-19 status, age in years and sex. Where HLA class I and class II types were available, the types were taken from metadata supplied by the sample provider, not from assay-based typing.

Participants in the prospective study were aged about 18 to 100 years, lived in 20 to 30 United States geographic areas, and enrolled through a virtual design. To assign participants to cohorts, the prospective study relied on clinical history that participants themselves reported in a screening survey and a study questionnaire. Exposed participants were defined as having been in contact with someone with a PCR-confirmed or clinician-diagnosed COVID-19 case within 2 weeks of study entry. Mobile phlebotomists in the prospective study collected whole blood, serum and a nasopharyngeal or oropharyngeal swab from every participant. Additional blood draws and questionnaires over a 2-month period could optionally be provided by prospective study participants. Before DNA extraction, prospective study blood samples were shipped either frozen or at room temperature. To note about this clone: The clone's antigen remains unknown. The sample holds no much larger clone one base away, and base qualities are not on file.

TCRbeta CDR3 regions were amplified from genomic DNA by means of the immunoSEQ Assay, a bias-controlled multiplex PCR. On the authors' methods: The number of nucleated cells in each sample was estimated from the amplification of reference gene primers within the assay. Sequence reads were collapsed and filtered to measure the absolute abundance of every unique TCRbeta CDR3 rearrangement. Productive Simpson clonality was computed per sample as the square root of Simpson's diversity index over productive rearrangements. TCRdb provides this immuneACCESS table in a form limited to in-frame rearrangements. Some clones are lacking; in checked studies, under half of them reflect an unresolved V gene, and why the rest are absent is not known. Clonal size and the V and J genes are those of that table, whereas D and trimming came from the DNA. The sample table holds roughly 250,000 clones, of which 85% to 90% were seen once. The ten largest make up over 0.75% of the sample.

Trimmed from V: 6 bases; trimmed from J: 3 bases; junction bases lacking a gene match: 4. The germline V gene provides CDR1 SNHLY and CDR2 FYNNEI. There are 16 amino acids in the CDR3, from cysteine to phenylalanine inclusive. The sequence is cut down to CDR3 DNA, 48 bases in frame from base 1. What the work shows at the level of the full study, not this receptor alone: The quantity of clinical and demographic metadata differed by source and by participant and was supplied without curation.

Recombination connected TRBV2 to TRBJ2-3, with 15 middle bases fitting TRBD2. The sequence was obtained from a man in his fifties or sixties who had been exposed to COVID-19. The sample was PBMCs or T cells enriched from blood (not recorded which). The CDR3: CASSPGTSGRTDTQYF. The sequenced DNA is TGTGCCAGCAGCCCCGGGACTAGCGGGAGGACAGATACGCAGTATTTT.